The rows below give T cell receptor beta chains drawn from one sample of a study of blood T cell repertoires in COVID-19. Clones were sequenced by immunoSEQ multiplex PCR, and TCRdb holds only the in-frame ones, with some missing. Of about 290,000 clones in the sample, 70% to 90% are singletons; the top ten hold around 4.2%. Input material: peripheral blood. Receptors originate from a woman in her forties or fifties with active or convalescent COVID-19. Both conserved end residues are part of each CDR3. Each record gives: CDR3 protein, J gene, V gene.

CDR3: CAWSLSRGNTEAFF; J: TRBJ1-1; V: TRBV30
CDR3: CAWNGRSTDTQYF; J: TRBJ2-3; V: TRBV30
CDR3: CASSQDVSTGLAGGGSGELFF; J: TRBJ2-2; V: TRBV4-2
CDR3: CASSPTELAGVYSYEQYF; J: TRBJ2-7; V: TRBV5-6
CDR3: CASSRGRESYEQYF; J: TRBJ2-7; V: TRBV11-2
CDR3: CASSLPTFRGVIYGYTF; J: TRBJ1-2; V: TRBV19
CDR3: CASSQGQNTGELFF; J: TRBJ2-2; V: TRBV4-1
CDR3: CASSLSPAEETQYF; J: TRBJ2-5; V: TRBV5-1
CDR3: CASSLAERGTYEQYF; J: TRBJ2-7; V: TRBV7-8
CDR3: CASSDRQGARHTEAFF; J: TRBJ1-1; V: TRBV10-1
CDR3: CASSLRGLQETQYF; J: TRBJ2-5; V: TRBV4-1
CDR3: CAWIKGLRRPEAFF; J: TRBJ1-1; V: TRBV30
CDR3: CASSQSGRLEGTEAFF; J: TRBJ1-1; V: TRBV19
CDR3: CATSDSAGPETQYF; J: TRBJ2-5; V: TRBV24-1
CDR3: CASSLGMGGSTEAFF; J: TRBJ1-1; V: TRBV5-1
CDR3: CASSLTGQVGNEQFF; J: TRBJ2-1; V: TRBV5-1